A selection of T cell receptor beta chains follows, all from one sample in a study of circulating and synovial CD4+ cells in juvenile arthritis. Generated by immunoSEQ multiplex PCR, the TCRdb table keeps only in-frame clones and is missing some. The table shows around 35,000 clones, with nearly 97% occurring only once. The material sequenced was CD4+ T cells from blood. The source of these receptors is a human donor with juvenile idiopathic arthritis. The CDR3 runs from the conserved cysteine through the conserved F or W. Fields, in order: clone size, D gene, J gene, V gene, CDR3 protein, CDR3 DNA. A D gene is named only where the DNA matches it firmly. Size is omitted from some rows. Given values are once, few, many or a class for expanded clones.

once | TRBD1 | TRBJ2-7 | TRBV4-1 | CASSQDSGQDTYEQYF | TGCGCCAGCAGCCAAGATTCGGGACAGGATACCTACGAGCAGTACTTC
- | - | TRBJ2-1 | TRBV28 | CASSQNRGEQFF | TGTGCCAGCAGTCAAAATAGGGGTGAGCAGTTCTTC
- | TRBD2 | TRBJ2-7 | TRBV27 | CASSLQRDGNEQYF | TGTGCCAGCAGTTTACAGCGGGACGGTAACGAGCAGTACTTC
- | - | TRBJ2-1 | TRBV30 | CAWSKQGGRNEQFF | TGTGCCTGGAGTAAACAGGGTGGGCGCAATGAGCAGTTCTTC
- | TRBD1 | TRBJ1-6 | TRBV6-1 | CASRDRGQYNSPLHF | TGTGCCAGCAGGGACAGGGGGCAATATAATTCCCCCCTCCACTTT
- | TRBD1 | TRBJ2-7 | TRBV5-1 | CASSLGQGVSYEQYF | TGCGCCAGCAGCTTGGGCCAGGGGGTCAGTTACGAGCAGTACTTC
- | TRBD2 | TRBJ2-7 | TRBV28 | CASSITSGLSSYEQYF | TGTGCCAGCAGCATTACTAGCGGTTTAAGCTCCTACGAGCAGTACTTC
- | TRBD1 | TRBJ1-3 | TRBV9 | CASSARDRGNTIYF | TGTGCCAGCAGCGCCCGGGACAGGGGAAACACCATATATTTT
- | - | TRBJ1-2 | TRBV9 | CASSYNLQGLNYGYTF | TGTGCCAGCAGCTACAACCTACAGGGCCTTAACTATGGCTACACCTTC
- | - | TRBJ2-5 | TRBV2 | CASRRGGEETQYF | TGTGCCAGCAGGCGAGGCGGGGAAGAGACCCAGTACTTC
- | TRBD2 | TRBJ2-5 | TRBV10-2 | CASKTSGATPRKETQYF | TGCGCCAGCAAGACTAGCGGGGCTACCCCCCGAAAAGAGACCCAGTACTTC
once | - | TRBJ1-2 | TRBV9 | CASSGHNYGYTF | TGTGCCAGCAGCGGACATAACTATGGCTACACCTTC
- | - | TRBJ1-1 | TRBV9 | CASSGHTDTEAFF | TGTGCCAGCAGCGGACACACCGACACTGAAGCTTTCTTT
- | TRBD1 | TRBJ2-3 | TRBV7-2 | CASSPTVDRDTQYF | TGTGCCAGCAGCCCGACGGTGGACAGGGATACGCAGTATTTT
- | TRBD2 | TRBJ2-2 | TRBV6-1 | CASSPLAGVPGELFF | TGTGCCAGCAGTCCCTTAGCGGGGGTGCCCGGGGAGCTGTTTTTT
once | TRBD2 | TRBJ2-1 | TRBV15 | CATSSGLAAGEGEQFF | TGTGCCACCAGCAGTGGACTAGCGGCCGGGGAGGGTGAGCAGTTCTTC